The 10 T cell receptor beta chains given below trace back to one sample, sequenced in a study of tumor-infiltrating lymphocytes in primary liver carcinoma (dated by TCRdb to 2016 to 2017). Total RNA and DNA were co-extracted without cell sorting from approximately 20-30 mg of bulk tissue using the AllPrep DNA/RNA mini kit. Sequenced on an Illumina HiSeq 2500. Starting from about 550 ng total RNA, TCRbeta-specific cDNA was produced by reverse transcription with a constant-region primer and ProtoScript II reverse transcriptase. Construction of the TCRbeta libraries relied on three nested rounds of multiplex PCR, following a slightly modified ARM-PCR procedure. Each of the first two PCR rounds ran for around 11 cycles using multiplex TRBV1-TRBV30 forward primers together with a Cbeta reverse primer. In TCRdb, the public reads were trimmed at Q25 with fastp and aligned with MiXCR, with productive beta chains retained. Entries are consolidated by CDR3 protein sequence, retaining the most common genes and DNA. The sample table shows 48,000 or so distinct CDR3 sequences, and about 80% are seen once. The ten largest clonotypes hold 20% to 30% of the sample.

The sequenced material came from liver tumor tissue from sampling region 3. The cell subset or site label of this sample denotes: tumor region T3, left-lateral pole. Receptor source: a man aged 35 to 55 with primary liver carcinoma and hepatitis B virus infection.

Of note for this clonotype: One junction end does not reproduce the germline sequence, and a read error may be involved. The V and J genes are TRBV6-5 and TRBJ2-4, with 7 bases that match TRBD2. The CDR3 spans 14 residues. Germline values: CDR1 MNHEY, CDR2 SVGAGI. For the CDR3, the DNA is TGTGCCACCAGGCCGGGAGGCGGAGGCGACATTAAGTACTTC. This encodes CATRPGGGGDIKYF.

This clonotype came up many times. The chain employs TRBV7-9 and TRBJ2-7; TRBD2 matches at 10 bases. The CDR3 sequence is 14 residues long. The germline V gene encodes CDR1 SEHNR and CDR2 FQNEAQ (reference sequence). V shed 8 bases and J 3 bases; nucleotides not matched to a gene: 7. This chain's CDR3 is CASSEAGGFYEQYF. The DNA of the CDR3 is TGTGCCAGCTCCGAAGCGGGAGGGTTCTACGAGCAGTACTTC.

With regard to this clonotype: Without the conserved terminal phenylalanine or tryptophan, this CDR3 likely stems from a read error. V gene TRBV28 combines with J gene TRBJ2-7; 7 bases agree with TRBD1. This CDR3 has 14 amino acids. Germline lookup yields CDR1 MDHEN and CDR2 SYDVKM. J gave up 3 bases and V 6 bases, and 8 bases lay outside the gene matches. DNA for the CDR3: TGTGCCAGCAGAGCCGGGACAGCGATCTACGAGCAGTACATC. It encodes CASRAGTAIYEQYI.

This clonotype was counted a single time. Compared with germline, one end of the junction differs, possibly owing to a read error. The chain recombines TRBV11-2 with TRBJ2-1; 10 bases are a match to TRBD1. The germline V gene has CDR1 SGHAT and CDR2 FQNNGV. The CDR3 has 15 residues. CDR3 sequence: CANSSETGGFNELFF. CDR3 sequence (DNA): TGTGCCAACAGCTCGGAGACAGGGGGCTTCAATGAGCTGTTCTTC.

About this clonotype: The junction differs from germline at one of its ends, possibly a read error. The chain employs TRBV29-1 and TRBJ2-3, with D perhaps given as TRBD1 or TRBD2 (5 bases each). Germline loops: CDR1 SQVTM, CDR2 ANQGSEA. The CDR3 loop spans 12 amino acids. CDR3 sequence (DNA): TGTAGCGTAGAAGGGGCAGGATATACGCAGTATTTT. Translated: CSVEGAGYTQYF.

A note on this clonotype: The conserved final phenylalanine or tryptophan is absent from the CDR3, which likely points to a read error. The rearrangement uses TRBV12-3 or TRBV12-4 and TRBJ2-1; perhaps TRBD2 as D (5 bases). There are 16 residues in the CDR3. V gave up 3 bases and J gave up 9 bases, with 21 bases separating them. CDR3: CASSLPGIGLRGEQFL. The CDR3 coding sequence is TGTGCCAGCAGTTTGCCCGGGATAGGGCTCCGGGGTGAGCAGTTCTTA.

This clonotype came up once. The junction and the germline gene differ at one end; a read error may be behind it. The chain has TRBV6-5 and TRBJ2-1, with TRBD2 as a possible D gene (6 bases). The germline V gene has CDR1 MNHEY and CDR2 SVGAGI. The CDR3 runs to 17 residues. In nucleotides, the CDR3 is TGTGCCATCAGTTACCCTTTCGGGGGACTGTCTATGAATGAGCAGTTCTTC. Its translation: CAISYPFGGLSMNEQFF.

This clonotype was counted at least ten times. The chain links TRBV6-6 to TRBJ2-2, with 7 bases aligning to TRBD1. The trim removed 4 bases at V and 6 bases at J, leaving 8 bases unmatched. The CDR3 extends over 15 amino acids. Germline loops: CDR1 MNHNY, CDR2 SVGAGI (reference sequence). CDR3 DNA sequence: TGTGCCAGCAGTTCCCTGGGGCAGGGGGCCGGGGAGCTGTTTTTT. Amino acid sequence: CASSSLGQGAGELFF.

Many counts were recorded for this clonotype. This chain links TRBV2 with TRBJ2-1; 10 bases are a match to TRBD2. The trim removed 8 bases at V and 10 bases at J, leaving 14 bases unmatched. The CDR3 spans 15 residues. Germline lookup yields CDR1 SNHLY and CDR2 FYNNEI. The CDR3 DNA reads as TGTGCCAGCCACAGGACTAGCGGAGGGGAATTGGAGCAGTTCTTC. This translates into CASHRTSGGELEQFF.

The rearrangement links TRBV29-1 to TRBJ2-1; a possible D gene is TRBD2 (5 bases). V was pared by 0 bases and J by 3 bases, with 9 bases between. Germline V lookup: CDR1 SQVTM, CDR2 ANQGSEA. The CDR3 has 14 residues. CDR3 protein: CSVEDGINYNEQFF. In nucleotides, the CDR3 is TGCAGCGTTGAAGACGGGATTAACTACAATGAGCAGTTCTTC.